One TCR beta chain is described in this entry. Its antigen remains unknown. CDR3 length: 15 amino acids. Losses at the gene ends were 4 bases for V and 1 base for J; bases not matched to a gene: 2. CDR1 and CDR2 from the germline V gene are SGHRS and YFSETQ. This record belongs to a study of shared clonotypes between healthy human individuals. Study-level background: A couple of women and a few men aged 18 to 49 served as donors. Whole-study results and caveats: Researchers sampled only blood; tissue repertoires likely differ.

The assay was immunoSEQ multiplex PCR, and TCRdb's table has in-frame clones only and misses some. The repertoire holds roughly 490,000 clones, with 65% to 80% as singletons. The receptor's source is a woman between 35 and 50 years old in good health. Some clones in this sample may be carry-over from other donors' samples. Sequences were obtained from PBMCs. This chain uses TRBV5-1 with TRBJ1-1, with 12 bases matching TRBD1. The CDR3 loop is CASSGTGGGNTEAFF. The CDR3 nucleotides are TGCGCCAGCAGCGGGACAGGGGGCGGGAACACTGAAGCTTTCTTT.